What follows are 17 T cell receptor beta chains derived from one specimen sequenced in a study of regulatory T cells in long-lasting Graves disease. Noted time point: newly diagnosed GD, antithyroid drugs for less than 3 months. The authors made the TCR library using RNA they extracted from PBMCs. Arm-PCR of CDR3 regions and iRepertoire HTBI primers were used to build TCR beta libraries. TCRdb analysed the multiplex PCR reads with MiXCR anew, one entry per CDR3 protein. Altogether approximately 300,000 distinct CDR3 sequences are present, over 15% being singletons, with the ten largest covering around 36%. The sample here was peripheral blood mononuclear cells (PBMCs), taken at new diagnosis, from a patient treated with antithyroid drugs. The receptors were sampled from a female donor with Graves disease.

In regard to this clonotype: This likely reflects a read error, since a far larger clone is one base away. In DNA form, the CDR3 reads TGTGCCAGCAGCTCCTTGGGAGGGACCCAGTACTTC. Its protein is CASSSLGGTQYF. The J gene is TRBJ2-5, the V gene TRBV27; D is possibly TRBD2 (6 bases). The germline CDR1 and CDR2 sequences are MNHEY and SMNVEV (reference sequence). The ends were cut back, 6 bases at V and 7 bases at J, with 12 bases in the middle. There are 12 residues in the CDR3.

This clonotype occurred many times. V and J are TRBV24-1 and TRBJ2-1; 7 bases are a match to TRBD1. V trimming: 7 bases; J trimming: 5 bases; junction bases outside the gene matches: 7. This CDR3 spans 14 amino acids. CDR1 and CDR2 from the germline V gene are KGHDR and SFDVKD. In nucleotides, the CDR3 is TGTGCCACCAGCGCACACGACAGGGACAATGAGCAGTTCTTC. It codes for CATSAHDRDNEQFF.

This clonotype was observed at least ten times. The chain links TRBV9 to TRBJ2-7; maybe TRBD2 (6 bases). V shed 4 bases and J shed 0 bases, with 14 bases lying between them. CDR3 size: 15 residues. Germline V lookup: CDR1 SGDLS, CDR2 YYNGEE. CDR3 nucleotides: TGTGCCAGCAGCCCCCTTTCTAGCGACTCCTACGAGCAGTACTTC. This codes for CASSPLSSDSYEQYF.

This clonotype was counted many times. The CDR3 bases are TGTGCCAGCATGTCAGCGGCGTACAATGAGCAGTTCTTC. Protein: CASMSAAYNEQFF. This sequence joins TRBV28 and TRBJ2-1; tentative D call: TRBD2 (5 bases). Germline V gene sequence: CDR1 MDHEN, CDR2 SYDVKM. Trimming removed 7 bases from V and 4 bases from J, with 11 bases in between. The CDR3 loop spans 13 amino acids.

V usage is TRBV7-8 and J usage is TRBJ1-2; possibly TRBD1 for D (5 bases). In germline, CDR1 is SGHVS, CDR2 FQNEAQ. Trimming removed 1 base at V and 3 bases at J, with 9 bases between. The CDR3 totals 14 residues. The CDR3 DNA reads TGTGCCAGCAGCTTAGTGGGGCCGGACTATGGCTACACCTTC. Protein: CASSLVGPDYGYTF.

This clonotype was picked up a small number of times. The chain couples TRBV5-1 to TRBJ2-7; D ambiguous. The CDR3 runs to 12 residues. Per the germline V gene, CDR1 is SGHRS and CDR2 is YFSETQ. The V end was cut by 2 bases, the J end by 5 bases, with 8 bases between. This CDR3 reads CASSLAQHEQYF. The CDR3 DNA sequence: TGCGCCAGCAGCTTAGCTCAGCACGAGCAGTACTTC. The variable domain in full, with the rest retrieved from reference TRBV5-1 and TRBJ2-7, is KAGVTQTPRYLIKTRGQQVTLSCSPISGHRSVSWYQQTPGQGLQFLFEYFSETQRNKGNFPGRFSGRQFSNSRSEMNVSTLELGDSALYLCASSLAQHEQYFGPGTRLTVT.

This clonotype was counted ten times or more. A clone one base away is much larger, so this may be a read error. The V and J genes are TRBV28 and TRBJ1-2; D unclear. The V gene's germline CDR1 is MDHEN and CDR2 SYDVKM. The CDR3 is made up of 13 amino acids. This CDR3 is CASSMIGNCGYTF. The CDR3 region has the DNA TGTGCCAGCAGTATGATCGGGAACTGTGGCTACACCTTC.

V gene TRBV2 combines with J gene TRBJ2-5; 12 bases align to TRBD2. Looked up from germline, CDR1 is SNHLY and CDR2 is FYNNEI. The CDR3 runs 17 residues. V lost 7 bases, J lost 2 bases, and 11 bases stayed unmatched. CDR3 sequence: CASMIRTSGDVQETQYF. The CDR3 bases are TGTGCCAGCATGATCAGGACTAGCGGGGACGTTCAAGAGACCCAGTACTTC.

This rearrangement joins TRBV19 to TRBJ1-2; unclear D gene. The V gene lost 2 bases and the J gene lost 6 bases, with 13 bases spanning the gap. Germline V CDR1 and CDR2: LNHDA, SQIVND (reference sequence). The CDR3 runs 14 residues. The CDR3: CASSISPGRHGYTF. The DNA of the CDR3 is TGTGCCAGTAGTATATCCCCCGGACGGCATGGCTACACCTTC.

As regards this clonotype: Given a much more abundant clone one base away, this may be a read error. The J gene is TRBJ2-1, the V gene TRBV27; TRBD1 matches 8 bases. This CDR3 region has 11 residues. Per germline, CDR1 MNHEY and CDR2 SMNVEV (reference sequence). V gave up 6 bases and J gave up 11 bases; unmatched junction bases: 3. The CDR3 is CASRTGVQQFF. The CDR3 nucleotides are TGTGCCAGCAGGACAGGGGTTCAGCAGTTCTTC.

In its sample, this clonotype was seen many times. The chain has TRBV7-3 and TRBJ2-2; the D gene is possibly TRBD2 (6 bases). The CDR3 contains 16 residues. Germline CDR1 reads SGHTA; CDR2 reads FQGTGA. V was clipped by 4 bases and J by 5 bases, with 17 bases between them. The DNA of the CDR3 is TGTGCCAGCAGCTCCCGGGCGAGGGGAGGAACCGGGGAGCTGTTTTTT. It yields the protein CASSSRARGGTGELFF.

This clonotype was recorded at least ten times. The chain combines TRBV19 with TRBJ2-1, with 10 nucleotides matching TRBD2. The CDR3 covers 17 residues. Germline CDR1 LNHDA, CDR2 SQIVND (reference sequence). Losses at the gene ends were 3 bases for V and 3 bases for J; bases not matched to a gene: 8. The CDR3 region is CASSMLEGTSVYNEQFF. As DNA, the CDR3 is TGTGCCAGTAGTATGCTGGAGGGGACTAGCGTCTACAATGAGCAGTTCTTC.

To note about this clonotype: This likely stems from a read error, as it lies one base from a far larger clone. As the CDR3 is not closed by the conserved phenylalanine or tryptophan, this likely results from a read error. The limits of the CDR3 on the DNA are not certain, so only TCRdb's listed CDR3 is given. The chain couples TRBV12-3 or TRBV12-4 to TRBJ2-3; the table's D gene call, TRBD2, was not cross checked with the DNA. The CDR3 spans 13 amino acids, including both terminal residues. CDR3 region: CASSRLAKETQYL.

This clonotype appeared many times. The V gene is TRBV27, the J gene TRBJ1-5, with 10 bases matching TRBD1. This CDR3 contains 16 residues. In germline, CDR1 is MNHEY, CDR2 SMNVEV (reference sequence). V gave up 6 bases and J gave up 6 bases; unmatched junction bases: 11. CDR3 nucleotides: TGTGCCAGCAGCTCCTGGGACAGGGGAAACTTTCAGCCCCAGCATTTT. This encodes CASSSWDRGNFQPQHF.

CDR3 sequence reads: CASSLGTRSSYEQYF. The CDR3 coding sequence is TGTGCCAGCAGTCTCGGGACAAGGAGCTCCTACGAGCAGTACTTC. V is TRBV28 and J is TRBJ2-7; a weak D match, TRBD1 (6 bases). The V and J ends lost 5 bases and 0 bases respectively, with 14 bases between them. From germline, CDR1 is MDHEN and CDR2 SYDVKM. This CDR3 contains 15 residues.

This clonotype was observed many times. J is TRBJ1-2 and V is TRBV6-1; 10 bases match TRBD1. Germline loops: CDR1 MNHNS, CDR2 SASEGT. This CDR3 region has 15 residues. V was pared by 6 bases and J by 0 bases, with 4 bases of the junction left unmatched. The CDR3 sequence is CASRLDRGTNYGYTF. The CDR3 DNA is TGTGCCAGCAGATTGGACAGGGGGACTAACTATGGCTACACCTTC.

This clonotype was counted ten times or more. The V gene is TRBV10-1, the J gene TRBJ1-2; 7 positions agree with TRBD1. This CDR3 has 13 residues. With V trimmed by 0 bases and J by 9 bases, 4 bases remained unmatched. Germline V gene lookup returns CDR1 WNHNN and CDR2 SYGVQD (reference sequence). CDR3 DNA sequence: TGCGCCAGCAGTGAGTCAGGGGGCTACAGCTACACCTTC. This gives the protein CASSESGGYSYTF.